The 13 T cell receptor beta chains below were found in one sample sequenced in a study of OX40 agonist ivuxolimab in advanced cancers. Repertoires were generated with immunoSEQ multiplex PCR, while TCRdb's copy carries only in-frame clones and drops some. The data hold about 82,000 clones, with 70% to 90% observed a single time. The sample here was CD4+ or CD8+ T cells sorted from blood, taken in a trial of the OX40 agonist ivuxolimab. Receptors were obtained from an adult with an advanced solid tumor such as melanoma, head and neck, liver or kidney cancer.

This sequence joins TRBV5-4 and TRBJ2-7; 7 nucleotides match TRBD1. Germline CDR1 and CDR2: SGHNT and YYREEE (reference sequence). With 5 bases clipped from V and 3 bases from J, the junction kept 8 bases outside the gene matches. The CDR3 has 14 amino acids. Here the CDR3 reads CASRPRGQNYEQYF. The CDR3, as DNA: TGTGCCAGCAGACCGAGGGGACAGAACTACGAGCAGTACTTC.

V usage is TRBV9 and J usage is TRBJ2-6, with D perhaps matching TRBD2 (5 bases). Trimming stripped 4 bases from V and 0 bases from J, with 17 bases between. Germline V CDR1 and CDR2: SGDLS, YYNGEE. This CDR3 has 18 amino acids. For the CDR3, the DNA is TGTGCCAGCAGCCCCAGAGGGCGGGCAGGCTCTGGGGCCAACGTCCTGACTTTC. Translating gives CASSPRGRAGSGANVLTF.

This clone showed up just once. V usage is TRBV5-5 and J usage is TRBJ2-7; D not resolved. The CDR3 contains 17 residues. Trimming took 2 bases from V and 5 from J, leaving 23 bases between them. Looked up from germline, CDR1 is SGHKS and CDR2 is YYEKEE (reference sequence). The CDR3 DNA reads as TGTGCCAGCAGCTTCCCCGTGCCGATAGATGGGTCTAACGAGCAGTACTTC. Protein product: CASSFPVPIDGSNEQYF.

The gene calls are TRBV5-1 and TRBJ1-1; D is uncertain. CDR1 and CDR2 (germline): SGHRS, YFSETQ. Trimming stripped 0 bases from V and 6 bases from J, with 9 bases between. The CDR3 loop spans 13 amino acids. The CDR3 bases are TGCGCCAGCAGCTTGGCGGGTTTCTCTGAAGCTTTCTTT. Amino acids: CASSLAGFSEAFF.

V gene TRBV5-4 combines with J gene TRBJ2-6, with unresolved D. The CDR3 consists of 15 residues. Germline CDR1 is SGHNT and CDR2 is YYREEE (reference sequence). The V end lost 0 bases, the J end lost 0 bases, and 4 bases lay between the germline ends. The CDR3 region is CASSLGGSGANVLTF. CDR3 bases: TGTGCCAGCAGCTTGGGCGGCTCTGGGGCCAACGTCCTGACTTTC.

The chain recombines TRBV2 with TRBJ2-7, with 7 positions matching TRBD2. The CDR3 has 14 amino acids. Per the germline V gene, CDR1 is SNHLY and CDR2 is FYNNEI. V was pared by 6 bases and J by 2 bases, with 7 bases of the junction left unmatched. Here the CDR3 DNA reads TGTGCCAGCAGCGAACCTAGCGGACCCTACGAGCAGTACTTC. This translates into CASSEPSGPYEQYF.

Only one count was recorded for this clone. The chain carries TRBV5-1 and TRBJ2-2; 10 bases map to TRBD2. V lost 1 base to trimming and J lost 8 bases; unmatched junction nucleotides: 11. CDR3 length equals 17 residues. Per germline, CDR1 SGHRS and CDR2 YFSETQ. The DNA of the CDR3 is TGCGCCAGCAGCTTGAGCAGACTAGCGGGCTTCGTGGGGGAGCTGTTTTTT. This translates into CASSLSRLAGFVGELFF. The full variable domain, with the rest looked up from reference TRBV5-1 and TRBJ2-2, is KAGVTQTPRYLIKTRGQQVTLSCSPISGHRSVSWYQQTPGQGLQFLFEYFSETQRNKGNFPGRFSGRQFSNSRSEMNVSTLELGDSALYLCASSLSRLAGFVGELFFGEGSRLTVL.

This clone was seen just once. The chain uses TRBV15 and TRBJ1-1; no clear D. There are 13 residues in the CDR3. V was trimmed by 1 base and J by 8 bases, leaving 11 bases between them. Germline V gene data show CDR1 as LNHNV and CDR2 as YYDKDF (reference sequence). CDR3 DNA: TGTGCCACCAGCAGAGGGGAGGGTGTAGAAGCTTTCTTT. Translated: CATSRGEGVEAFF.

The chain combines TRBV18 with TRBJ2-7, with TRBD2 matching over 7 bases. The germline CDR1 and CDR2 sequences are KGHSH and LQKENI. The CDR3 runs 15 residues. The V segment lost 4 bases and the J segment 0 bases; nucleotides outside the gene matches: 6. Here the CDR3 reads CASSLFSGPSYEQYF. The CDR3, as DNA: TGTGCCAGCTCACTTTTTAGCGGGCCCTCCTACGAGCAGTACTTC. The full variable domain, its missing parts supplied by reference TRBV18 and TRBJ2-7, is NAGVMQNPRHLVRRRGQEARLRCSPMKGHSHVYWYRQLPEEGLKFMVYLQKENIIDESGMPKERFSAEFPKEGPSILRIQQVVRGDSAAYFCASSLFSGPSYEQYFGPGTRLTVT.

This rearrangement joins TRBV7-2 to TRBJ2-2, with a possible D match to TRBD2 (5 bases). Per the germline V gene, CDR1 is SGHTA and CDR2 is FQGNSA. V was cut by 3 bases and J by 7 bases, with 12 bases left in between. There are 14 residues in the CDR3. The CDR3 protein is CASSFYLGDGELFF. The CDR3 DNA reads as TGTGCCAGCAGCTTTTACCTCGGGGACGGGGAGCTGTTTTTT.

The chain employs TRBV7-9 and TRBJ2-5; D perhaps matches TRBD2 (5 bases). The V end lost 1 base, the J end lost 4 bases, and 7 bases lay between the germline ends. Germline V CDR1 and CDR2: SEHNR, FQNEAQ (reference sequence). This CDR3 spans 13 amino acids. CDR3 residues: CASSLVRVETQYF. The CDR3 DNA is TGTGCCAGCAGCTTAGTGAGGGTAGAGACCCAGTACTTC.

The V and J genes are TRBV5-5 and TRBJ2-7; the match to TRBD2 covers 10 bases. Per germline, CDR1 SGHKS and CDR2 YYEKEE (reference sequence). V shed 5 bases and J 6 bases; nucleotides not matched to a gene: 11. The CDR3 has 15 residues. CDR3 region: CASSSEAGGRPEQYF. In DNA form, the CDR3 reads TGTGCCAGCAGTTCGGAAGCGGGAGGGCGGCCCGAGCAGTACTTC.

This chain connects TRBV25-1 to TRBJ2-6, with D possibly matching TRBD1 (6 bases). This CDR3 spans 17 amino acids. Germline CDR1 and CDR2: MGHDK and SYGVNS. Trimming removed 7 bases at V and 1 base at J, with 17 bases between. The chain's CDR3 is CASNCLDSQSGANVLTF. The CDR3 bases are TGTGCCAGCAACTGTCTGGACAGCCAATCTGGGGCCAACGTCCTGACTTTC. Using reference TRBV25-1 and TRBJ2-6 for the parts outside the CDR3, the full variable domain is EADIYQTPRYLVIGTGKKITLECSQTMGHDKMYWYQQDPGMELHLIHYSYGVNSTEKGDLSSESTVSRIRTEHFPLTLESARPSHTSQYLCASNCLDSQSGANVLTFGAGSRLTVL.